One sample yielded the 24 T cell receptor beta chains listed below, sequenced in a study of spatial heterogeneity in lung cancer (dated by TCRdb to about 2019). Libraries came from 5' RACE. The sequencing machine was a NextSeq 500. TCRdb reworked the public reads: Q25 trimming with fastp, MiXCR clone assembly, productive beta chains retained. A single entry per CDR3 protein holds the most common genes and DNA from its merged rows. For this sample the table gives fewer than 65,000 distinct CDR3 sequences, of which roughly 5.9% were detected only once. The ten largest clones represent about 15% of the sample. According to the study, the label for this sample's time point signals: sample taken at primary tumor resection. Material: PBMCs, obtained at surgery. All receptors derive from a female donor with early-stage non-small cell lung cancer.

In this sample, this clonotype turned up a few times. The gene calls are TRBV13 and TRBJ1-3, with D unclear. V was trimmed by 4 bases and J by 0 bases, leaving 13 bases between them. Germline V gene data show CDR1 as PRHDT and CDR2 as FYEKMQ (reference sequence). This CDR3 is built from 16 residues. In DNA form, the CDR3 reads TGTGCCAGCAGCTCGACTGGGCAGAGCTCTGGAAACACCATATATTTT. This sequence encodes CASSSTGQSSGNTIYF. Filled out from reference TRBV13 and TRBJ1-3, the complete variable domain reads AAGVIQSPRHLIKEKRETATLKCYPIPRHDTVYWYQQGPGQDPQFLISFYEKMQSDKGSIPDRFSAQQFSDYHSELNMSSLELGDSALYFCASSSTGQSSGNTIYFGEGSWLTVV.

Many counts were recorded for this clonotype. The chain links TRBV5-1 to TRBJ1-2; weak D call: TRBD1 (6 bases). V was trimmed by 0 bases and J by 4 bases, leaving 10 bases between them. The V gene's germline CDR1 is SGHRS and CDR2 YFSETQ. The CDR3 runs to 14 residues. This chain's CDR3 is CASSLGDRTYGYTF. CDR3 nucleotide sequence: TGCGCCAGCAGCTTGGGCGACAGGACCTATGGCTACACCTTC. Full variable domain (rest looked up from reference TRBV5-1 and TRBJ1-2): KAGVTQTPRYLIKTRGQQVTLSCSPISGHRSVSWYQQTPGQGLQFLFEYFSETQRNKGNFPGRFSGRQFSNSRSEMNVSTLELGDSALYLCASSLGDRTYGYTFGSGTRLTVV.

This clonotype appeared many times. V usage is TRBV3-1 and J usage is TRBJ2-1, with 8 bases lining up with TRBD2. The germline V gene has CDR1 LGHDT and CDR2 YNNKEL (reference sequence). There are 14 residues in the CDR3. The ends lost 5 bases at V and 7 bases at J; junction bases unmatched: 7. CDR3 amino acids: CASSDGRGKNEQFF. CDR3 DNA: TGTGCCAGCAGCGACGGGAGGGGTAAAAATGAGCAGTTCTTC.

This clonotype was seen ten or more times. The chain uses TRBV5-1 and TRBJ1-1; no firm D call. Trimming removed 2 bases at V and 1 base at J, with 6 bases between. The CDR3 length is 13 residues. Germline CDR1 and CDR2: SGHRS and YFSETQ. DNA of the CDR3: TGCGCCAGCAGCTTAAGGGAGAACACTGAAGCTTTCTTT. Protein product: CASSLRENTEAFF.

In the case of this clonotype: This may be a read error, as it is one base from a much larger clone. The J gene is TRBJ1-1, the V gene TRBV12-3 or TRBV12-4; 7 bases align to TRBD1. The CDR3 length is 16 residues. The DNA for the CDR3 is TGTGCCAGCAGTCCTACGAGGGGGCATGGGAACACTGAAGCTTACTTT. As protein: CASSPTRGHGNTEAYF.

This clonotype was seen a few times. The rearrangement joins TRBV15 to TRBJ2-5; D uncertain. Trimming shortened V by 0 bases and J by 4 bases, and 6 bases separated the two germline ends. The CDR3 spans 13 residues. In germline, CDR1 is LNHNV, CDR2 YYDKDF (reference sequence). The CDR3 DNA sequence: TGTGCCACCAGCAGAGATCAGATAGAGACCCAGTACTTC. This translates into CATSRDQIETQYF. Looking up the rest from reference TRBV15 and TRBJ2-5 gives the full variable domain: DAMVIQNPRYQVTQFGKPVTLSCSQTLNHNVMYWYQQKSSQAPKLLFHYYDKDFNNEADTPDNFQSRRPNTSFCFLDIRSPGLGDTAMYLCATSRDQIETQYFGPGTRLLVL.

This clonotype was seen repeatedly, ten times or more. The rearrangement uses TRBV5-1 and TRBJ2-5; 9 bases match TRBD2. CDR3 size: 16 residues. CDR1 and CDR2 from the germline V gene are SGHRS and YFSETQ. Trimming removed 1 base from V and 2 bases from J; junction bases left unmatched: 6. CDR3 nucleotides: TGCGCCAGCAGCTTGACCGGGACTAGCACACAAGAGACCCAGTACTTC. Translated, it gives CASSLTGTSTQETQYF.

This clonotype came up many times. This chain joins TRBV4-2 and TRBJ2-7, with D tentatively TRBD2 (6 bases). Germline CDR1 reads LGHNA; CDR2 reads YNFKEQ. The CDR3 length is 13 residues. Between the trimmed V and J ends, which lost 2 bases and 6 bases, there was a span of 11 bases. The DNA for the CDR3 is TGTGCCAGCAGCCAATGGCGGGAAGCCGAGCAGTACTTC. This sequence encodes CASSQWREAEQYF.

The table lists this clonotype with many counts. The rearrangement uses TRBV24-1 and TRBJ2-2; D perhaps matches TRBD1 (6 bases). The CDR3 runs to 16 residues. Trimming removed 3 bases at V and 5 bases at J, with 15 bases between. The germline V gene has CDR1 KGHDR and CDR2 SFDVKD. The DNA for the CDR3 is TGTGCCACCAGTGATCCGGGACAAGGATTTACCGGGGAGCTGTTTTTT. Its translation: CATSDPGQGFTGELFF.

The J gene is TRBJ1-5, the V gene TRBV28; perhaps TRBD1 as D (6 bases). The CDR3 has 15 residues. Trimming pared 1 base from V and 2 bases from J, leaving 9 bases between. Germline CDR1 reads MDHEN; CDR2 reads SYDVKM. The CDR3 reads CASSLFKGGNQPQHF. CDR3 nucleotide sequence: TGTGCCAGCAGTTTATTTAAGGGGGGCAATCAGCCCCAGCATTTT.

The chain combines TRBV3-1 with TRBJ2-7, with D possibly matching TRBD1 (5 bases). Germline V gene data show CDR1 as LGHDT and CDR2 as YNNKEL (reference sequence). The CDR3 extends over 15 amino acids. V lost 2 bases, J lost 1 base, and 12 bases lay in between. The CDR3 coding sequence is TGTGCCAGCAGCCAACAGGGAATCTTTTCCTACGAGCAGTACTTC. Protein product: CASSQQGIFSYEQYF.

This clonotype was observed at least ten times. The genes are TRBV6-5 and TRBJ1-3; no clear D gene. CDR3 length: 15 amino acids. The V gene's germline CDR1 is MNHEY and CDR2 SVGAGI. Trimming took off 4 bases at V and 0 bases at J, with 10 bases between the two ends. Written as DNA, the CDR3 is TGTGCCAGCAGTTCCATGACAAGCTCTGGAAACACCATATATTTT. Protein sequence: CASSSMTSSGNTIYF.

This clonotype was counted at least ten times. This chain joins TRBV12-3 or TRBV12-4 and TRBJ2-7; 10 bases fit TRBD1. The V gene end was trimmed by 7 bases and the J gene end by 6 bases; junction bases not matched to a gene: 9. This CDR3 has 14 amino acids. The CDR3 loop is CASTPTGGSGEQYF. CDR3 in DNA: TGTGCCAGCACGCCGACAGGGGGCTCGGGCGAGCAGTACTTC.

This clonotype appeared many times. This rearrangement joins TRBV5-5 to TRBJ2-3; 9 bases are shared with TRBD2. This CDR3 contains 17 residues. V lost 6 bases to trimming and J lost 3 bases; unmatched junction nucleotides: 14. Germline CDR1 SGHKS, CDR2 YYEKEE (reference sequence). In DNA form, the CDR3 reads TGTGCCAGCACCGGATCCCCGGGGCTAGCGGGAACAGATACGCAGTATTTT. This gives the protein CASTGSPGLAGTDTQYF.

This clonotype was observed many times. CDR3 DNA: TGTGCCAGCAGCTTAATTGGTACAGGGAACAATGAGCAGTTCTTC. It translates to CASSLIGTGNNEQFF. J is TRBJ2-1 and V is TRBV7-3; D might be TRBD1 (6 bases). CDR1 is SGHTA and CDR2 is FQGTGA in the germline V gene. The CDR3 runs 15 residues. Trimming removed 1 base at V and 5 bases at J, with 12 bases between.

The chain has TRBV29-1 and TRBJ1-3; D not certain. Trimming cost V 5 bases and J 2 bases, with 7 bases left between them. The length of the CDR3 is 12 residues. CDR1 and CDR2 (germline): SQVTM, ANQGSEA. The CDR3 loop reads CSVRHTGNTIYF. The CDR3 bases are TGCAGCGTTCGACATACTGGAAACACCATATATTTT.

This clonotype has ten or more counts. The CDR3 here is CASSPLGTEAFF. The CDR3 nucleotides are TGTGCCAGCAGCCCCCTGGGCACTGAAGCTTTCTTT. The gene calls are TRBV3-1 and TRBJ1-1; D remains unclear. The length of the CDR3 is 12 residues. Germline assignment: CDR1 LGHDT and CDR2 YNNKEL (reference sequence). V shed 4 bases and J shed 4 bases, with 7 bases lying between them.

This clonotype was counted ten times or more. This sequence joins TRBV9 and TRBJ2-1; 12 bases align to TRBD2. The CDR3 is made up of 15 amino acids. CDR1 and CDR2 (germline): SGDLS, YYNGEE. V was clipped by 3 bases and J by 7 bases; unmatched bases: 5. CDR3 sequence: CASSASSGGANEQFF. Here the CDR3 DNA reads TGTGCCAGCAGCGCCTCTAGCGGGGGGGCGAATGAGCAGTTCTTC. Filled out from reference TRBV9 and TRBJ2-1, the complete variable domain reads DSGVTQTPKHLITATGQRVTLRCSPRSGDLSVYWYQQSLDQGLQFLIQYYNGEERAKGNILERFSAQQFPDLHSELNLSSLELGDSALYFCASSASSGGANEQFFGPGTRLTVL.

This chain links TRBV5-1 with TRBJ1-5; D uncertain. Germline-derived CDR1 and CDR2 are SGHRS and YFSETQ. Trimming took off 1 base at V and 5 bases at J, with 13 bases between the two ends. The CDR3 is 15 amino acids. In DNA form, the CDR3 reads TGCGCCAGCAGCTTGAGTCCCAGTACTCATCAGCCCCAGCATTTT. Translated: CASSLSPSTHQPQHF.

This clonotype appeared many times. V is TRBV12-3 or TRBV12-4 and J is TRBJ2-5, with unresolved D. V was cut by 5 bases and J by 6 bases, with 7 bases left in between. CDR3 length: 11 residues. The CDR3 sequence: CASSPSQTQYF. The CDR3, as DNA: TGTGCCAGCAGTCCATCCCAGACCCAGTACTTC.

This clonotype was counted at least ten times. CDR3 residues: CASSPPGATNYGYTF. The CDR3 DNA reads as TGTGCCAGCAGTCCCCCAGGCGCAACTAACTATGGCTACACCTTC. The rearrangement links TRBV12-3 or TRBV12-4 to TRBJ1-2; unclear D gene. V was shortened by 5 bases and J by 0 bases, with 13 bases between the two germline ends. This CDR3 contains 15 residues.

CDR3 sequence: CASSVGGRPEAFF. Written as DNA, the CDR3 is TGTGCCAGCAGCGTAGGGGGACGACCTGAAGCTTTCTTT. The genes are TRBV9 and TRBJ1-1; D perhaps matches TRBD1 (5 bases). Per the germline V gene, CDR1 is SGDLS and CDR2 is YYNGEE. The CDR3 has 13 residues. V lost 0 bases and J 6 bases, leaving 9 bases between the germline ends.

This clonotype was recorded at least ten times. The V gene is TRBV28, the J gene TRBJ1-4; D unclear. V lost 10 bases to trimming and J lost 8 bases, with 20 bases between them. The CDR3 covers 14 residues. Germline V lookup: CDR1 MDHEN, CDR2 SYDVKM. The CDR3 loop reads CATSLIRKDEKLFF. DNA of the CDR3: TGTGCCACCTCACTAATCAGGAAGGACGAAAAACTGTTTTTT. Full variable domain (rest looked up from reference TRBV28 and TRBJ1-4): DVKVTQSSRYLVKRTGEKVFLECVQDMDHENMFWYRQDPGLGLRLIYFSYDVKMKEKGDIPEGYSVSREKKERFSLILESASTNQTSMYLCATSLIRKDEKLFFGSGTQLSVL.

This clonotype was detected a few times. The V gene is TRBV19, the J gene TRBJ2-1; D is possibly TRBD1 or TRBD2 (5 bases each). The germline V gene has CDR1 LNHDA and CDR2 SQIVND (reference sequence). The V end was cut by 6 bases, the J end by 2 bases, with 11 bases between. CDR3 length: 14 residues. The CDR3 here is CASSAGATYNEQFF. DNA for the CDR3: TGTGCCAGTAGCGCCGGGGCGACCTACAATGAGCAGTTCTTC.